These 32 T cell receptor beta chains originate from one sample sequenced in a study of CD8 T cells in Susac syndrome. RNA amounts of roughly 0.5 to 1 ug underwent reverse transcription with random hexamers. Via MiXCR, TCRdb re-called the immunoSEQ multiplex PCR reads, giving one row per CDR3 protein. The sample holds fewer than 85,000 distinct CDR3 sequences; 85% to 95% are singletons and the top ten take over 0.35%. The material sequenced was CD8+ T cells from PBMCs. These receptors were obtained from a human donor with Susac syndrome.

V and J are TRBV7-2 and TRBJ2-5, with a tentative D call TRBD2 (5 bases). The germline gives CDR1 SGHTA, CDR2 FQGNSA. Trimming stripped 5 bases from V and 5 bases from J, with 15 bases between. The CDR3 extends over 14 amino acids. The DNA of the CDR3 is TGTGCCAGCAGCCTTGTCCGTGGCGGGGAGACCCAGTACTTC. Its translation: CASSLVRGGETQYF.

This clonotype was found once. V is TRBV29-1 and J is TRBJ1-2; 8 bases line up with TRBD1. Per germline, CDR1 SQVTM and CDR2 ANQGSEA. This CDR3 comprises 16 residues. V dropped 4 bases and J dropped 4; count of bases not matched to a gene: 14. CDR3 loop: CSVGNAGTGESYGYTF. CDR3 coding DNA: TGCAGCGTTGGAAATGCCGGGACAGGCGAGTCCTATGGCTACACCTTC.

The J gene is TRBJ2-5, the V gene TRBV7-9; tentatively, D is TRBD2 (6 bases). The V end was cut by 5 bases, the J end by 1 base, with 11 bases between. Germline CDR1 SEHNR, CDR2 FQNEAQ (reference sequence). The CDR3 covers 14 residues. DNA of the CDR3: TGTGCCAGCAGCGTCCGGGGGACCCAAGAGACCCAGTACTTC. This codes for CASSVRGTQETQYF.

CDR3 loop: CSVVSGVNYEQYF. In nucleotides, the CDR3 is TGCAGCGTTGTTTCGGGAGTAAACTACGAGCAGTACTTC. V is TRBV29-1 and J is TRBJ2-7, with D maybe TRBD2 (6 bases). Between the trimmed V and J ends, which lost 4 bases and 3 bases, there was a span of 13 bases. The CDR3 is made up of 13 amino acids. Germline CDR1 and CDR2: SQVTM and ANQGSEA.

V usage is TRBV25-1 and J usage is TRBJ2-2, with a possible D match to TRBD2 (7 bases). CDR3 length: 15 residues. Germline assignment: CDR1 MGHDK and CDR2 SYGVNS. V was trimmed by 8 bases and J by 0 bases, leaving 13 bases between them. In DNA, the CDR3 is TGTGCCAGCCGGGGGGCGGAGACGAACACCGGGGAGCTGTTTTTT. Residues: CASRGAETNTGELFF.

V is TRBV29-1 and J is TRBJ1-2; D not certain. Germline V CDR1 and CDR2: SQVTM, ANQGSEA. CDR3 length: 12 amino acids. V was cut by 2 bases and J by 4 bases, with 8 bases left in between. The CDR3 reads CSVELAVYGYTF. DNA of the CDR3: TGCAGCGTTGAATTGGCGGTCTATGGCTACACCTTC.

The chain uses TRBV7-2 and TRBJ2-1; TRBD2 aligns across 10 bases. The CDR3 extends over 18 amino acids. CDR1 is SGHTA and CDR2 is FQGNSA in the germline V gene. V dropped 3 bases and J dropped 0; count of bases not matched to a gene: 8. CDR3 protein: CASSFSGRAYNSYNEQFF. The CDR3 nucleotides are TGTGCCAGCAGCTTCAGCGGGAGGGCCTATAACTCCTACAATGAGCAGTTCTTC.

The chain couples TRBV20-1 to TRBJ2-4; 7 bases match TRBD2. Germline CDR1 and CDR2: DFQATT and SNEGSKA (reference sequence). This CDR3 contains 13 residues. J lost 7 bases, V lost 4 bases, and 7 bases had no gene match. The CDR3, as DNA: TGCAGTGCTACCGGTAGGGAGGGGAACATTCAGTACTTC. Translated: CSATGREGNIQYF.

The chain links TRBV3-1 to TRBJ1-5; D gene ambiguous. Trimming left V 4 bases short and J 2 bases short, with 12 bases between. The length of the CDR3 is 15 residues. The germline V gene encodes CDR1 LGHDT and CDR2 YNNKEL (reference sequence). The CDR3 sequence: CASSPETSGNQPQHF. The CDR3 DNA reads TGTGCCAGCAGCCCGGAGACCAGTGGCAATCAGCCCCAGCATTTT.

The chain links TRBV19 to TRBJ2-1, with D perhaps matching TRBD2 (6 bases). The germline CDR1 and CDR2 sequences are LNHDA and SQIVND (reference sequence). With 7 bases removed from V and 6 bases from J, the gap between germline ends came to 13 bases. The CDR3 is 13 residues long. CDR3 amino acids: CASNPGVSNEQFF. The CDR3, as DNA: TGTGCCAGTAATCCGGGAGTAAGCAATGAGCAGTTCTTC.

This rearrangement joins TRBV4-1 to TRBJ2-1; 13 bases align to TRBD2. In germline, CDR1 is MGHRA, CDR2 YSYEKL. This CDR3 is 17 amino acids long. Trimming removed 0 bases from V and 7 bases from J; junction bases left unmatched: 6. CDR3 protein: CASSQEIGTSGINEQFF. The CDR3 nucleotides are TGCGCCAGCAGCCAAGAGATTGGGACTAGCGGGATTAATGAGCAGTTCTTC.

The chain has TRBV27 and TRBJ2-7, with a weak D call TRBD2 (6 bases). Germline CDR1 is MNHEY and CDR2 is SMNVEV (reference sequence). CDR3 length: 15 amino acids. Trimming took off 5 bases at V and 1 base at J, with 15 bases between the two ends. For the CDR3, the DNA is TGTGCCAGCAGTCCTAACGGGGGTGGGTCCTACGAGCAGTACTTC. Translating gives CASSPNGGGSYEQYF.

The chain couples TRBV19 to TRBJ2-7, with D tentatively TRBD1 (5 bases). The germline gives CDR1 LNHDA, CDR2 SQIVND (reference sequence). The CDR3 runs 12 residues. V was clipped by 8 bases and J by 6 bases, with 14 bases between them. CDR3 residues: CASGDWQGEQYF. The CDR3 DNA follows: TGTGCCAGTGGTGACTGGCAGGGCGAGCAGTACTTC.

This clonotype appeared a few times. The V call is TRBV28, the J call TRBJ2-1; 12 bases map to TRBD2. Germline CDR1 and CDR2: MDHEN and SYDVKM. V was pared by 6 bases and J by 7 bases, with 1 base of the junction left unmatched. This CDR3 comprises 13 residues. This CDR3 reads CASRLAGGNEQFF. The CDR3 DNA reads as TGTGCCAGCAGACTAGCGGGAGGTAATGAGCAGTTCTTC. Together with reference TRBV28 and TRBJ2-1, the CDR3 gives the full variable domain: DVKVTQSSRYLVKRTGEKVFLECVQDMDHENMFWYRQDPGLGLRLIYFSYDVKMKEKGDIPEGYSVSREKKERFSLILESASTNQTSMYLCASRLAGGNEQFFGPGTRLTVL.

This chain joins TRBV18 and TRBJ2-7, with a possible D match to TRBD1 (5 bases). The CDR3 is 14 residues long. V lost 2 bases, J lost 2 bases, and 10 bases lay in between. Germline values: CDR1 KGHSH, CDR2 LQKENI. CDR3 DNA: TGTGCCAGCTCACCATCCCAGGGCCCCTACGAGCAGTACTTC. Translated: CASSPSQGPYEQYF.

Written as DNA, the CDR3 is TGTGCCAGCAGCGTTGGGACGTCGCAAAGACTGTTTTTT. As protein: CASSVGTSQRLFF. The chain has TRBV9 and TRBJ1-4, with D possibly matching TRBD1 (5 bases). CDR1 SGDLS and CDR2 YYNGEE come from the germline V gene. Trimming shortened V by 2 bases and J by 13 bases, and 15 bases separated the two germline ends. The CDR3 sequence is 13 residues long.

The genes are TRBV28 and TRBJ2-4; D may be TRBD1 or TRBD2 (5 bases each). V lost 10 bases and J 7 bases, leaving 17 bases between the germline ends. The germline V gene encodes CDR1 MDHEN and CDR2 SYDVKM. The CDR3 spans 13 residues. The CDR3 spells CATSDGAENIQYF. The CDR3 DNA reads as TGTGCCACTTCGGACGGGGCAGAGAACATTCAGTACTTC.

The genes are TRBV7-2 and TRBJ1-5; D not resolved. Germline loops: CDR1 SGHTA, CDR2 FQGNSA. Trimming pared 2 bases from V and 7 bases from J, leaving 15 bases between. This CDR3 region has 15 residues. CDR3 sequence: CASSLNVGEHQPQHF. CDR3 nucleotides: TGTGCCAGCAGCTTAAATGTCGGGGAACACCAGCCCCAGCATTTT.

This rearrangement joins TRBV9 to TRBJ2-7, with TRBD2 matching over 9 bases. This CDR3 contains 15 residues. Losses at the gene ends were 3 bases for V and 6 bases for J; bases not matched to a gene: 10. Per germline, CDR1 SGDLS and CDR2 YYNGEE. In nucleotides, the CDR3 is TGTGCCAGCAGCGCGGCCGGGACTAGCCTTGCCGAGCAGTACTTC. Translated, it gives CASSAAGTSLAEQYF.

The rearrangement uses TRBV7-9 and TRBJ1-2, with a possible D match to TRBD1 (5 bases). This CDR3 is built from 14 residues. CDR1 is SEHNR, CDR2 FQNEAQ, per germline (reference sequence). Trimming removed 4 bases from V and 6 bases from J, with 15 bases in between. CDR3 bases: TGTGCCAGCAGCTCTAATGGCGGGGGAGATGGCTACACCTTC. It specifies CASSSNGGGDGYTF.

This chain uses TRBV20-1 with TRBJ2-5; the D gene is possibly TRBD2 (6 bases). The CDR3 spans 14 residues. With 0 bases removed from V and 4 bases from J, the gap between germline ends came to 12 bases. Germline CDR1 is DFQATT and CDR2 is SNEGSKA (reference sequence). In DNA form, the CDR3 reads TGCAGTGCTAGAGATCAGGCCGGGAGAGAGACCCAGTACTTC. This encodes CSARDQAGRETQYF.

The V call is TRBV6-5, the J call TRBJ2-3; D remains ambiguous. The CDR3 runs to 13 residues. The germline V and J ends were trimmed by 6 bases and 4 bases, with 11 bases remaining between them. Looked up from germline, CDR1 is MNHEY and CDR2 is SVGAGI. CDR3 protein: CASSYGVADTQYF. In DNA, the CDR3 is TGTGCCAGCAGCTACGGAGTGGCAGATACGCAGTATTTT.

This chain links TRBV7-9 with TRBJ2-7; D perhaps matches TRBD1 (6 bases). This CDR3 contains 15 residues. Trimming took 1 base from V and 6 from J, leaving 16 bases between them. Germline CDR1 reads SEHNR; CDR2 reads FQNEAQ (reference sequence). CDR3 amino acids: CASSLGRVGAGEQYF. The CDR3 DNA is TGTGCCAGCAGCTTAGGCAGAGTGGGGGCTGGCGAGCAGTACTTC.

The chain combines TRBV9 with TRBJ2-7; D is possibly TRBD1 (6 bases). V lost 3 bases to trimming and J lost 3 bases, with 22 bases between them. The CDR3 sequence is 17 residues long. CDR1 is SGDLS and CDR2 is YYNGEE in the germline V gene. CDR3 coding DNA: TGTGCCAGCAGCGCCAGACCAGGGGCCGAGCCCTTCTACGAGCAGTACTTC. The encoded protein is CASSARPGAEPFYEQYF.

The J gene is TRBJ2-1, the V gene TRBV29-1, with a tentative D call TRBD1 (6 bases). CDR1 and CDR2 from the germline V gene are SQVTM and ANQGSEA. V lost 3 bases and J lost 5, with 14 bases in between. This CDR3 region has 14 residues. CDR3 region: CSVEGQGLDNEQFF. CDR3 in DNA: TGCAGCGTTGAGGGACAAGGACTTGACAATGAGCAGTTCTTC.

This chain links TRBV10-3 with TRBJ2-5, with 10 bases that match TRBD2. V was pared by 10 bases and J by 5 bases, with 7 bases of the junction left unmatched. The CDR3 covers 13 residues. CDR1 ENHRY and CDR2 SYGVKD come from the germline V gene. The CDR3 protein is CATGGLAEETQYF. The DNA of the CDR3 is TGTGCCACAGGAGGACTAGCGGAGGAGACCCAGTACTTC.

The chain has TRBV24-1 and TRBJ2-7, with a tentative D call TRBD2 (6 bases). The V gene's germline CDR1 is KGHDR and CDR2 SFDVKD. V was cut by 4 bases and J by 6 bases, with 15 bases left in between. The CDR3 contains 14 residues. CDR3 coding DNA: TGTGCCACCAGTGACACGACTAGTAATAGCGAGCAGTACTTC. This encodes CATSDTTSNSEQYF.

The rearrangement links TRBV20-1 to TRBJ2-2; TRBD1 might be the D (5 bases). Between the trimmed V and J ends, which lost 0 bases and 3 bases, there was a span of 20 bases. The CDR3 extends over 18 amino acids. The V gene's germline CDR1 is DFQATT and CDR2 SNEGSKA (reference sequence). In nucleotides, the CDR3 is TGCAGTGCTAGAGATCTTAAACCCTCCAGGGAACACACCGGGGAGCTGTTTTTT. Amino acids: CSARDLKPSREHTGELFF.

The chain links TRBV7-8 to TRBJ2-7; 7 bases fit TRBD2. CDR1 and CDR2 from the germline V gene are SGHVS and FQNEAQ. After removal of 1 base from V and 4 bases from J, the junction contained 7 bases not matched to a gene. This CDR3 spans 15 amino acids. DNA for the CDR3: TGTGCCAGCAGCTTAGTGGGAGGGAGGATGTACGAGCAGTACTTC. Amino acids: CASSLVGGRMYEQYF. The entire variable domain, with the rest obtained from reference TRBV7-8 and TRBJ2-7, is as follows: GAGVSQSPRYKVAKRGQDVALRCDPISGHVSLFWYQQALGQGPEFLTYFQNEAQLDKSGLPSDRFFAERPEGSVSTLKIQRTQQEDSAVYLCASSLVGGRMYEQYFGPGTRLTVT.

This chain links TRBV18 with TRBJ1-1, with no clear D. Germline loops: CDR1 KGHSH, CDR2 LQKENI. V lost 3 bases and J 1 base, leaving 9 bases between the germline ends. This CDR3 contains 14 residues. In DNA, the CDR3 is TGTGCCAGCTCACCGGAGGACGGGAACACTGAAGCTTTCTTT. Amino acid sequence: CASSPEDGNTEAFF.

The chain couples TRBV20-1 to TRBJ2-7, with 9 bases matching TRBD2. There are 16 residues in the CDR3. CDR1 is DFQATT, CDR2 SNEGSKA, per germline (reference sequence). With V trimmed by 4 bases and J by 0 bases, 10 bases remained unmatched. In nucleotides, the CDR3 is TGCAGTGCTACCCCTGGGAGGACTAGCGACTCCTACGAGCAGTACTTC. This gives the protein CSATPGRTSDSYEQYF.

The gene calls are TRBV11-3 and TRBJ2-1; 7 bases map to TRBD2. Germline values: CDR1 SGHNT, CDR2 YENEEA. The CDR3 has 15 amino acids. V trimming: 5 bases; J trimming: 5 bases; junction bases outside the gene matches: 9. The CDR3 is CASSLRGEANNEQFF. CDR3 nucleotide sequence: TGTGCCAGCAGCCTCCGGGGGGAGGCCAACAATGAGCAGTTCTTC.